A single T cell receptor (beta chain) is shown here with its context. Its target is not known. Samples were taken several times over chemoradiotherapy. The data stem from a study of chemoradiotherapy in HPV16-positive cancers. Findings and limits, study-wide: During treatment, candidate HPV-specific clones and E7-related motifs expanded in tumor.

This CDR3 spans 14 amino acids. The V end was cut by 7 bases, the J end by 4 bases, with 16 bases between. Per the germline V gene, CDR1 is SGHTA and CDR2 is FQGNSA. Measured with immunoSEQ multiplex PCR; TCRdb has only the in-frame clones, and not every one. The data hold several thousand clones, with roughly two thirds observed a single time. V usage is TRBV7-2 and J usage is TRBJ1-1; a possible D gene is TRBD1 (5 bases). This TCR was sampled from a human donor with HPV-associated anogenital cancer. The sample was tumor tissue, taken from a patient who underwent chemoradiotherapy. The CDR3 here is CASNERFGATEAFF. DNA for the CDR3: TGTGCCAGCAACGAGAGGTTCGGGGCCACTGAAGCTTTCTTT.